Listed here are 5 T cell receptor beta chains from one sample, sequenced in a study of control samples from healthy donors and cancer patients. Method: immunoSEQ multiplex PCR; TCRdb's copy keeps in-frame clones and lacks some. The sample has 90,000 to 150,000 clones, 88% seen once. Specimen: blood. The receptors originated from a man in his forties or fifties in good health.

The chain combines TRBV12-5 with TRBJ1-5; D not resolved. There are 14 residues in the CDR3. Germline CDR1 is LGHNT and CDR2 is FRNRAP. V was cut by 7 bases and J by 2 bases, with 12 bases left in between. CDR3 in amino acids: CASAPPGGNQPQHF. CDR3 in DNA: TGTGCTAGTGCTCCACCTGGGGGCAATCAGCCCCAGCATTTT.

This chain joins TRBV3-1 (or the pseudogene TRBV3-2) and TRBJ2-7, with D unclear. V gave up 1 base and J gave up 0 bases, with 7 bases separating them. Germline V gene data show CDR1 as LGHDT and CDR2 as YNNKEL (reference sequence). CDR3 length: 14 residues. Written as DNA, the CDR3 is TGTGCCAGCAGCCAAGCGCAACTCTCCTACGAGCAGTACTTC. Amino acid sequence: CASSQAQLSYEQYF.

The rearrangement uses TRBV6-7 and TRBJ1-5, with D tentatively TRBD1 (5 bases). TRBV6-7 is an open reading frame whose function is uncertain. This CDR3 region has 13 residues. Trimming took 6 bases from V and 4 from J, leaving 10 bases between them. The CDR3 sequence is CASRGPKNQPQHF. In nucleotides, the CDR3 is TGTGCCAGCAGGGGGCCGAAAAATCAGCCCCAGCATTTT.

This chain uses TRBV30 with TRBJ1-2; 8 nucleotides align to TRBD1. Germline CDR1 GTSNPN, CDR2 SVGIG (reference sequence). This CDR3 comprises 15 residues. Trimming took 3 bases from V and 2 from J; bases not matched to a gene: 8. This CDR3 reads CAWSIDRGWNYGYTF. Written as DNA, the CDR3 is TGTGCCTGGAGCATAGACAGGGGTTGGAACTATGGCTACACCTTC.

V and J are TRBV9 and TRBJ1-3; 7 nucleotides align to TRBD1. There are 13 residues in the CDR3. The germline V gene has CDR1 SGDLS and CDR2 YYNGEE. The trim removed 3 bases at V and 6 bases at J, leaving 3 bases unmatched. The CDR3 protein is CASSGRGLNTIYF. The CDR3 DNA sequence: TGTGCCAGCAGCGGGAGGGGGCTAAACACCATATATTTT.